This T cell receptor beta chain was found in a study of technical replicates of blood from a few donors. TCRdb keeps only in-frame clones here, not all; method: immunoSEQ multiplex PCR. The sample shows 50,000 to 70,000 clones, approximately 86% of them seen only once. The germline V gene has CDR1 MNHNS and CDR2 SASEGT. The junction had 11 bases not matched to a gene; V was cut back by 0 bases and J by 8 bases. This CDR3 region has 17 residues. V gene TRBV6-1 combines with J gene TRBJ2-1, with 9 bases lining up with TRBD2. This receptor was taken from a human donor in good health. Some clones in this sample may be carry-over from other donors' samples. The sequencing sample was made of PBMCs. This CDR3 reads CASSEARSSGKVDEQFF. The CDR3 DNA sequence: TGTGCCAGCAGTGAAGCTCGGTCTAGCGGGAAAGTTGATGAGCAGTTCTTC.